The T cell receptor (beta chain) under discussion was sequenced for a study of T cell responses to AZD1222 COVID-19 vaccine. Generated by immunoSEQ multiplex PCR, the TCRdb table keeps only in-frame clones and is missing some. Of tens of thousands of clones detected, around 90% appear once; the ten largest clones hold over 4%. General study points: Among AZD1222 vaccinees, only 5 to 7 were seropositive at baseline. Recipients of two AZD1222 doses showed rising Spike-specific TCR breadth and depth. The donor cohort was predominantly white British with a female majority, and clonal diversity may have been underestimated. Spike was spanned by vaccine-associated CD4 TCRs, which were dominant at 160-218 and 743-854.

With respect to this clone: Its antigen is as yet unknown.

CDR1 is SGHTA and CDR2 is FQGTGA in the germline V gene. The CDR3 totals 13 residues. After removal of 5 bases from V and 4 bases from J, the junction contained 3 bases not matched to a gene. This rearrangement joins TRBV7-3 to TRBJ1-1, with 8 bases fitting TRBD1. This TCR was recovered from an adult who received the AZD1222 COVID-19 vaccine. The source material was peripheral blood, sampled 28 days after the second AZD1222 dose. The CDR3 spells CASSRGQGTEAFF. The CDR3 coding sequence is TGTGCCAGCAGCAGAGGACAGGGCACTGAAGCTTTCTTT.